The rows below give T cell receptor beta chains drawn from one sample of a study of T cells in Graves' hyperthyroidism and ophthalmopathy. TCRdb processed the multiplex PCR reads anew with MiXCR; each CDR3 protein has one entry. This table holds approximately 600,000 distinct CDR3 sequences, roughly 15% found once. The sample was blood. The receptor source for this set is a woman between 25 and 40 years old with Graves' hyperthyroidism. Each CDR3 is given with its conserved first and last residue. Each record gives: CDR3 DNA, CDR3 protein, J gene, CDR3 length, D gene, clone size, V gene. A D gene is named only where the DNA matches it firmly. A clone size is listed for some rows: how often the clone was seen (once, few, many), or a class if it is expanded.

TGTGCCATCAGTGTAAACCCCTACTACGAGCAGTACTTC,CAISVNPYYEQYF,TRBJ2-7,13,NA,NA,TRBV10-3
TGTGCCAGCAGCTTGGCGGCAATGAAAGAGACCCAGTACTTC,CASSLAAMKETQYF,TRBJ2-5,14,NA,NA,TRBV5-5
TGCAGTGCAGGACAGCCGGGGGATCAGCCCCAGCATTTT,CSAGQPGDQPQHF,TRBJ1-5,13,NA,NA,TRBV20-1
TGTGCCAGCAGCCCGCCAGAGGAGGCCTACGAGCAGAACTTC,CASSPPEEAYEQNF,TRBJ2-7,14,NA,NA,TRBV7-9
TGTGCCAGCAGTTACGGGTCAGGGGGCGGCGAGCAGTACTTC,CASSYGSGGGEQYF,TRBJ2-7,14,TRBD1,many,TRBV6-5
TGTGCCAGTAGCAAACCCGGAAGCGCCCAGCATTTT,CASSKPGSAQHF,TRBJ1-5,12,NA,NA,TRBV19
TGTGCCAGCAGGCTGGACAACTCATGGGATTCCTACAATGAGCAGTTCTTC,CASRLDNSWDSYNEQFF,TRBJ2-1,17,NA,many,TRBV5-8
TGTGCCAGCAGTTTAAGTAACAGCGACAGTGAAGCTTTCTTT,CASSLSNSDSEAFF,TRBJ1-1,14,NA,many,TRBV27
TGTGCCAGCACGGGACAGCCGAACACTGAAGCTTTCTTT,CASTGQPNTEAFF,TRBJ1-1,13,TRBD1,many,TRBV11-2
TGTGCCAGCAGTTTAATCGGAGCGAACACTGAAGCTTTCTTT,CASSLIGANTEAFF,TRBJ1-1,14,NA,many,TRBV28
TGTGCCAGCAGTAAAGCCACAGGGAGGAACACTGAAGCTTTCTTT,CASSKATGRNTEAFF,TRBJ1-1,15,NA,many,TRBV2
TGTGCCAGCAGTTTCCGACAGGGGAAGTTGGATACGCAGTATTTT,CASSFRQGKLDTQYF,TRBJ2-3,15,TRBD1,many,TRBV6-2/TRBV6-3
TGTGCCAGCAGCTCTGGGCAGGTTGGGCGACGGGAGACCCAGTACTTC,CASSSGQVGRRETQYF,TRBJ2-5,16,NA,many,TRBV28
TGCAGTGCTACCGGGACATTTGGTCAGCCCCAGCATTTT,CSATGTFGQPQHF,TRBJ1-5,13,NA,many,TRBV20-1
TGTGCCAGCAGCCACGGCGGACAGGGGAGAGACACCGGGGAGCTGTTTTTT,CASSHGGQGRDTGELFF,TRBJ2-2,17,TRBD1,many,TRBV11-2
TGTGCCAGCAGTTTATCGGACTCAGGGCAAGAGACCCAGTACTTC,CASSLSDSGQETQYF,TRBJ2-5,15,NA,many,TRBV27
TGTGCCAGCAGCTTAGGCAATCAGCCCCAGCATTTT,CASSLGNQPQHF,TRBJ1-5,12,NA,many,TRBV12-3/TRBV12-4
TGTGCCAGCAGTCCGAACCGGGCAGGGAATAATCAGCCCCAGCATTTT,CASSPNRAGNNQPQHF,TRBJ1-5,16,NA,NA,TRBV12-3/TRBV12-4
TGCAGTGCACTCAGGGGTCTTTCCAACGAGCAGTACTTC,CSALRGLSNEQYF,TRBJ2-7,13,NA,few,TRBV20-1
TGTGCCAGCTTGGGGACAGGGAGCAACTATGGCTACACCTTC,CASLGTGSNYGYTF,TRBJ1-2,14,TRBD1,few,TRBV6-1
TGTGCCAGCTGCGTTGTGGACTCAAGCTCCTACAATGAGCAGTTCTTC,CASCVVDSSSYNEQFF,TRBJ2-1,16,NA,NA,TRBV12-3/TRBV12-4
TGTGCCAGCGGGACAGGACAGCCCCAGCATTTT,CASGTGQPQHF,TRBJ1-5,11,TRBD1,many,TRBV2
TGTGCCAGCAGCTTAGGATCCCCACCAAGAGGTGCCGGGGAGCTGTTTTTT,CASSLGSPPRGAGELFF,TRBJ2-2,17,NA,NA,TRBV11-3
TGCGCCAGCAGCCCCCGAACTGGCGGAAATTCCTACGAGCAGTACTTC,CASSPRTGGNSYEQYF,TRBJ2-7,16,NA,few,TRBV5-1
TGCAGTGCCGGCCGACAGGGCCCCTACGAGCAGTACTTC,CSAGRQGPYEQYF,TRBJ2-7,13,TRBD1,many,TRBV20-1
TGTGCCAGCAGCTTGGTGTCATGGAATTCACCCCTCCACTTT,CASSLVSWNSPLHF,TRBJ1-6,14,NA,NA,TRBV11-3
TGTGCCAGCAGCCTCACCCCGGGACTAGCGGGATTAGATACGCAGTATTTT,CASSLTPGLAGLDTQYF,TRBJ2-3,17,TRBD2,few,TRBV7-3
TGCGCCAGCAGCCAAGACGATTCAGGGTGGAATTCACCCCTCCACTTT,CASSQDDSGWNSPLHF,TRBJ1-6,16,NA,few,TRBV4-3
TGTGCCAGCAGTTTAGGGCACGACACAGATACGCAGTATTTT,CASSLGHDTDTQYF,TRBJ2-3,14,NA,many,TRBV12-3/TRBV12-4
TGTGCCAGCAGTTCCTCCCCCTGGACAGGGGAGAACATTCAGTACTTC,CASSSSPWTGENIQYF,TRBJ2-4,16,TRBD1,NA,TRBV27
TGTGCCAGCAGCCTTGGGACTAGCGTGGAGACCCAGTACTTC,CASSLGTSVETQYF,TRBJ2-5,14,TRBD2,many,TRBV11-2
TGTGCCAGCAGACCTAGGGACGGACCAAGCACAGATACGCAGTATTTT,CASRPRDGPSTDTQYF,TRBJ2-3,16,NA,NA,TRBV12-3/TRBV12-4
TGTGCCAGCAGTTACTCGGGACTAGTCGGCTTCGAGCAGTACTTC,CASSYSGLVGFEQYF,TRBJ2-7,15,TRBD2,few,TRBV6-5
TGTGCCAGCAGCTTAGTAGCGGGCCTCAATAAAGGGGAGCTGTTTTTT,CASSLVAGLNKGELFF,TRBJ2-2,16,TRBD2,many,TRBV7-2
TGTGCCAGCAGTTTATTACAGGACCTGAATTCACCCCTCCACTTT,CASSLLQDLNSPLHF,TRBJ1-6,15,NA,many,TRBV28
TGTGCCTGGAGCGCGGACAGGGACACTGAAGCTTTCTTT,CAWSADRDTEAFF,TRBJ1-1,13,TRBD1,many,TRBV30
TGTGCCAGCAGTTTAAAGGACCGGGACAGGGTCCACGAGCAGTACTTC,CASSLKDRDRVHEQYF,TRBJ2-7,16,TRBD1,many,TRBV28
TGTGCCAGCAGCTTGGGGAGGGCCAACGAGCAGTACTTC,CASSLGRANEQYF,TRBJ2-7,13,TRBD2,NA,TRBV11-2
TGTGCCAGCAGTTTATCAGGGTCCGGGAGGGCTTTCTTT,CASSLSGSGRAFF,TRBJ1-1,13,NA,NA,TRBV27
TGTGCCAGCAGCCAAGAGAAGCGGGAGAAGAAAGAGGACGAGCAGTACTTC,CASSQEKREKKEDEQYF,TRBJ2-7,17,NA,many,TRBV3-2
TGTGCCAGCACCACAGGGGGCTTTCTGAACACCGGGGAGCTGTTTTTT,CASTTGGFLNTGELFF,TRBJ2-2,16,TRBD1,NA,TRBV2
TGTGCCAGCAGTTTTCGGGGGGCCGCCTACGAGCAGTACTTC,CASSFRGAAYEQYF,TRBJ2-7,14,NA,many,TRBV27
TGTGCCAGCGGACGGGGAATAGGGACCCAGTACTTC,CASGRGIGTQYF,TRBJ2-5,12,NA,few,TRBV6-1
TGTGCCAGCACGGGCGGGAGGGCCGGCGATGAGCAGTTCTTC,CASTGGRAGDEQFF,TRBJ2-1,14,TRBD2,many,TRBV7-9
TGTGCCAGCAGTGAAGAGTCAGAGCAGTTCTTC,CASSEESEQFF,TRBJ2-1,11,NA,many,TRBV2
TGTGCCAGCAAAACTAGCGGGTCTGCCAATGAGCAGTTCTTC,CASKTSGSANEQFF,TRBJ2-1,14,TRBD2,many,TRBV28
TGTGCCAGCAGTCCGACAGGCGGTTTGGGAGCTTTCTTT,CASSPTGGLGAFF,TRBJ1-1,13,NA,many,TRBV6-2/TRBV6-3
TGTGCCAGCCCCACAACGGAAGAGACCCAGTACTTC,CASPTTEETQYF,TRBJ2-5,12,NA,many,TRBV7-9
TGTGCCAGCAGCCTACAGGGGCCCGGGGAGACCCAGTACTTC,CASSLQGPGETQYF,TRBJ2-5,14,TRBD1,NA,TRBV7-2
TGTGCCAGCAGTTCATCGGGGTACAAGACTAGCGCGATGAACAATGAGCAGTTCTTC,CASSSSGYKTSAMNNEQFF,TRBJ2-1,19,TRBD2,many,TRBV28
TGCGCCAGCAGCCAGCCCGGACAGGGGAAAAGGCAGCCCCAGCATTTT,CASSQPGQGKRQPQHF,TRBJ1-5,16,TRBD1,few,TRBV4-1
TGCGCCAGCAGGCGGGAGGACTCTGGGGCCAACGTCCTGACTTTC,CASRREDSGANVLTF,TRBJ2-6,15,TRBD2,NA,TRBV4-1
TGTGCCAGCAGTGAACAGACAGGGGATGGCTACACCTTC,CASSEQTGDGYTF,TRBJ1-2,13,TRBD1,NA,TRBV6-1